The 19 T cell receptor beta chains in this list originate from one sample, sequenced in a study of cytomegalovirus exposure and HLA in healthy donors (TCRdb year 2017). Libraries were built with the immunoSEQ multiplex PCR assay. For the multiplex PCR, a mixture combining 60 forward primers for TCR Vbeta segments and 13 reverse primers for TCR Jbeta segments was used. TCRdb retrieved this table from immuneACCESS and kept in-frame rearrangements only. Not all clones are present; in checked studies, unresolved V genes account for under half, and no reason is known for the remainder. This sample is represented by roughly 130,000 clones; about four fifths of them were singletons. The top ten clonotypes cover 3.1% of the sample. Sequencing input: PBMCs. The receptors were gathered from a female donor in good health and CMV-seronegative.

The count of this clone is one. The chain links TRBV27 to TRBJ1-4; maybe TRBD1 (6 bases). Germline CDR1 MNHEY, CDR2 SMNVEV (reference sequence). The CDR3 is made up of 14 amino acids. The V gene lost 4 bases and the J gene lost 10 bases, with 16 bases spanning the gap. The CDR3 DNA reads TGTGCCAGCAGTTCCTCCAGGGGTAGGGTAAAACTGTTTTTT. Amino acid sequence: CASSSSRGRVKLFF.

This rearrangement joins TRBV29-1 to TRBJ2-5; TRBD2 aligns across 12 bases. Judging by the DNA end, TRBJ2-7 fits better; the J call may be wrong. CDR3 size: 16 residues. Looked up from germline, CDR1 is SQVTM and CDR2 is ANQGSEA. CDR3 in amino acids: CSVSGLAGFSSYEQYF. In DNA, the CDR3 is TGCAGCGTCTCCGGACTAGCGGGATTTAGCTCCTACGAGCAGTACTTC.

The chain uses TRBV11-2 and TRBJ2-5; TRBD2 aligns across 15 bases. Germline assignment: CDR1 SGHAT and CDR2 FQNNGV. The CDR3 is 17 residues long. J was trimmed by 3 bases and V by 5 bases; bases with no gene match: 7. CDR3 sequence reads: CASSTRTSGRGKETQYF. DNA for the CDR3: TGTGCCAGCAGCACCCGGACTAGCGGGAGGGGCAAAGAGACCCAGTACTTC.

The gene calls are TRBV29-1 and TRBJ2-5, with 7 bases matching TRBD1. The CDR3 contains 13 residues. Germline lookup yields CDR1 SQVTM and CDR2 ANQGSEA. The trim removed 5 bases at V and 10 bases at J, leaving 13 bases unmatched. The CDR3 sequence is CSVRGGGNQDQYF. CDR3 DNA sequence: TGCAGCGTTAGAGGGGGCGGAAATCAGGACCAGTACTTC.

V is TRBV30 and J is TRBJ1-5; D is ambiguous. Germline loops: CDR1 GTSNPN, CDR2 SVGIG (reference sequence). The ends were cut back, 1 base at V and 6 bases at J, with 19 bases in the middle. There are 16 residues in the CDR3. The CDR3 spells CAWSDRGSSFIQPQHF. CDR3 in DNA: TGTGCCTGGAGTGACCGAGGTTCGAGTTTTATTCAGCCCCAGCATTTT.

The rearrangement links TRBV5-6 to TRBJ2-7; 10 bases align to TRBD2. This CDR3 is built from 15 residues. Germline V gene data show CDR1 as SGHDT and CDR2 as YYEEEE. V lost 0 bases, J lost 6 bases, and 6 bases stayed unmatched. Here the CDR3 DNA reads TGTGCCAGCAGCTTGGCACGGACTAGCGGCGGCGAGCAGTACTTC. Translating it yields CASSLARTSGGEQYF.

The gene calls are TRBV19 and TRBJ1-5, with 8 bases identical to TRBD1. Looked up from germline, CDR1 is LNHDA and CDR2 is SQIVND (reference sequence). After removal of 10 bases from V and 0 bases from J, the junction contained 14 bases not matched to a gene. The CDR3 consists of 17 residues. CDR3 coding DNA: TGTGCCATACCGGGACAGGCGCCTTTCGTTAGCAATCAGCCCCAGCATTTT. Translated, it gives CAIPGQAPFVSNQPQHF.

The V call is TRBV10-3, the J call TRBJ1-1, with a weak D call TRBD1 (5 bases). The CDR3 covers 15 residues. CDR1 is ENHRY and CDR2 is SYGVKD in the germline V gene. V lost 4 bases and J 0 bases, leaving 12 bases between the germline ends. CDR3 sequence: CAISGEDKMNTEAFF. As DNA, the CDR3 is TGTGCCATCAGTGGGGAGGACAAGATGAACACTGAAGCTTTCTTT.

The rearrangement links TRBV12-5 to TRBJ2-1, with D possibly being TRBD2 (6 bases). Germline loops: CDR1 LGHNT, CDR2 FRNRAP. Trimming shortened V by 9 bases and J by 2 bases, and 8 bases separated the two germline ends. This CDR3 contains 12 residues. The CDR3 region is CASGGAYNEQFF. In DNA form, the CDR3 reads TGTGCTAGCGGGGGTGCCTACAATGAGCAGTTCTTC.

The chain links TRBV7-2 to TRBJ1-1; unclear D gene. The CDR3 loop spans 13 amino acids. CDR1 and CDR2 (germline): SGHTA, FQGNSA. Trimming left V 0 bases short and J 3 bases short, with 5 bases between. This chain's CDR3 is CASSLAKYTEAFF. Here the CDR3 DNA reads TGTGCCAGCAGCTTAGCCAAATACACTGAAGCTTTCTTT.

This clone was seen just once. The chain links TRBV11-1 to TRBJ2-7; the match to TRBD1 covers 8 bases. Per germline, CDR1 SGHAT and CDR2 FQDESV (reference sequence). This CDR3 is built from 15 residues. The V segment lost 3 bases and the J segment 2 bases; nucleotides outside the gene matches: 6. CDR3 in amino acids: CASSFLQGGTYEQYF. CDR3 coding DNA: TGTGCCAGCAGCTTCTTACAGGGGGGAACCTACGAGCAGTACTTC.

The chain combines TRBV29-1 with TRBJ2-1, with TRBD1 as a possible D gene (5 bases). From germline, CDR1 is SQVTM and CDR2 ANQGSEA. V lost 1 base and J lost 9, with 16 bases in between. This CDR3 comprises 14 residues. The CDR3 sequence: CSVEGVGAVGEQFF. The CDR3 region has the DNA TGCAGCGTTGAAGGAGTAGGGGCGGTCGGTGAGCAGTTCTTC.

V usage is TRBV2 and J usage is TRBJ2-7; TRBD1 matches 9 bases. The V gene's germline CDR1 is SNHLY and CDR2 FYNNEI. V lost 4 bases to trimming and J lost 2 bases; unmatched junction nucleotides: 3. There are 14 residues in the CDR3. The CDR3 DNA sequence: TGTGCCAGCAGTGGGGACAGGGAGACCTACGAGCAGTACTTC. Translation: CASSGDRETYEQYF.

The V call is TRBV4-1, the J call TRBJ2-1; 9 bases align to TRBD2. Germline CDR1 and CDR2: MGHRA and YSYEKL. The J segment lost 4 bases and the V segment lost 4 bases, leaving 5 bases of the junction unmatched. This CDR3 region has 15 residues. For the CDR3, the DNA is TGCGCCAGCAGCCTGGGGACTAGCCATTACAATGAGCAGTTCTTC. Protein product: CASSLGTSHYNEQFF.

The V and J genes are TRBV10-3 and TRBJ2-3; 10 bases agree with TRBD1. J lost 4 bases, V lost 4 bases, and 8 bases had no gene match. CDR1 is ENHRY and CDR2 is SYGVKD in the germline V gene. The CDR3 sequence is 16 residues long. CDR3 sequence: CAISGGGQGQADTQYF. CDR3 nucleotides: TGTGCCATCAGTGGCGGGGGACAGGGGCAGGCAGATACGCAGTATTTT.

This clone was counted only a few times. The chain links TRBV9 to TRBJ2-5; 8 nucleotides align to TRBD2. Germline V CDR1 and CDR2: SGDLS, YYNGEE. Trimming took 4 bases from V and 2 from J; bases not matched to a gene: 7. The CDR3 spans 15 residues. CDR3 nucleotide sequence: TGTGCCAGCAGCAAACAGCGGGGGAGACAAGAGACCCAGTACTTC. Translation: CASSKQRGRQETQYF.

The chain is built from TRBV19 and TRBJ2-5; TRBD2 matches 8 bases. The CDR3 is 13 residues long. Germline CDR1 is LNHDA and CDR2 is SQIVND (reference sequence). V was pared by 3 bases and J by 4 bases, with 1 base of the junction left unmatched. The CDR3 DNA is TGTGCCAGTAGTATCAGCGGGAGAGAGACCCAGTACTTC. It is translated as CASSISGRETQYF.

Written as DNA, the CDR3 is TGTGCCAGCAGGCAAGGGGGAGGGGGATCCTATGGCTACACCTTC. Protein product: CASRQGGGGSYGYTF. The rearrangement uses TRBV28 and TRBJ1-2; tentative D call: TRBD1 (6 bases). The CDR3 contains 15 residues. CDR1 and CDR2 from the germline V gene are MDHEN and SYDVKM. Trimming took off 6 bases at V and 4 bases at J, with 18 bases between the two ends.

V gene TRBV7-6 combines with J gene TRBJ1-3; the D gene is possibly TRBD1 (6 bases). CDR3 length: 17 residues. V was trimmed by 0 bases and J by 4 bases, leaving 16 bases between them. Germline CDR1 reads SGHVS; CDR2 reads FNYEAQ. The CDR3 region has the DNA TGTGCCAGCAGCTTAGCGGGGGCCGGAGTTAACGGAAACACCATATATTTT. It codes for CASSLAGAGVNGNTIYF. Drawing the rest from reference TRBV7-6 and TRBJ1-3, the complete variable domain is GAGVSQSPRYKVTKRGQDVALRCDPISGHVSLYWYRQALGQGPEFLTYFNYEAQQDKSGLPNDRFSAERPEGSISTLTIQRTEQRDSAMYRCASSLAGAGVNGNTIYFGEGSWLTVV.